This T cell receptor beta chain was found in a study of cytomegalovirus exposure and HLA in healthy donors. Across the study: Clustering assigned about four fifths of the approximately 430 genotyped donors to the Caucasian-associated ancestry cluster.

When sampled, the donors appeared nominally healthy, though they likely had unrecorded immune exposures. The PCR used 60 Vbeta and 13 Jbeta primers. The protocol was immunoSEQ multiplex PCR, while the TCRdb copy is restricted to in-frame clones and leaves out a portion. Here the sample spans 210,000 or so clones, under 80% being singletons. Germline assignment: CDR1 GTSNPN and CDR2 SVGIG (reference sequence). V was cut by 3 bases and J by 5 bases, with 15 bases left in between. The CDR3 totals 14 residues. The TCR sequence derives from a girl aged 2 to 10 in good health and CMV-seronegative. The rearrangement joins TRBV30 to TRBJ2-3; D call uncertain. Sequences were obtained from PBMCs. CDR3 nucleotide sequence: TGTGCCTGGAGACCCGTGGAGTCTCAAGATACGCAGTATTTT. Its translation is CAWRPVESQDTQYF.